This entry lists 18 T cell receptor beta chains sequenced from one sample in a study of cytomegalovirus exposure and HLA in healthy donors. In the PCR, 60 Vbeta and 13 Jbeta primers were used. Method: immunoSEQ multiplex PCR; TCRdb's copy keeps in-frame clones and lacks some. The data show about 130,000 clones, around 78% seen once. Sequencing was performed on PBMCs. The receptors stem from a man in his forties or fifties in good health and CMV-seronegative.

On this clone itself: This CDR3 is also generated by other DNA sequences in the sample. The V and J genes are TRBV6-1 and TRBJ1-2; 8 nucleotides align to TRBD1. There are 15 residues in the CDR3. The V segment lost 9 bases and the J segment 3 bases; nucleotides outside the gene matches: 12. The germline V gene encodes CDR1 MNHNS and CDR2 SASEGT. The CDR3 is CASSFYSGGDYGYTF. CDR3 nucleotide sequence: TGTGCCAGTAGCTTCTACTCAGGGGGCGACTATGGCTACACCTTC.

This clone was counted once. This sequence joins TRBV27 and TRBJ1-1, with TRBD1 matching over 7 bases. The CDR3 is 12 amino acids. From germline, CDR1 is MNHEY and CDR2 SMNVEV (reference sequence). V lost 7 bases to trimming and J lost 5 bases; unmatched junction nucleotides: 4. As DNA, the CDR3 is TGTGCCAGCACGACACAGGGGACTGAAGCTTTCTTT. This codes for CASTTQGTEAFF.

This clone has more than one count but fewer than ten. The V gene is TRBV7-2, the J gene TRBJ2-1; D is perhaps TRBD1 (5 bases). The germline gives CDR1 SGHTA, CDR2 FQGNSA. The CDR3 covers 13 residues. V lost 3 bases, J lost 4 bases, and 7 bases lay in between. The CDR3: CASSFDSYNEQFF. The CDR3 nucleotides are TGTGCCAGCAGCTTCGACAGTTACAATGAGCAGTTCTTC.

The chain carries TRBV7-3 and TRBJ1-5; 7 nucleotides match TRBD1. CDR1 is SGHTA, CDR2 FQGTGA, per germline. Germline trimming cut 3 bases from V and 7 bases from J; bases unmatched to any gene: 3. The CDR3 spans 13 residues. CDR3 protein: CASSLGQYQPQHF. Written as DNA, the CDR3 is TGTGCCAGCAGCTTGGGACAGTACCAGCCCCAGCATTTT.

The rearrangement uses TRBV2 and TRBJ1-1; the D gene is possibly TRBD1 (6 bases). Trimming took 7 bases from V and 4 from J, leaving 10 bases between them. The CDR3 sequence is 12 residues long. Germline lookup yields CDR1 SNHLY and CDR2 FYNNEI. CDR3 region: CASTQGGTEAFF. CDR3 nucleotides: TGTGCCAGCACACAGGGTGGCACTGAAGCTTTCTTT.

The chain is built from TRBV2 and TRBJ1-5; D possibly corresponds to TRBD1 (5 bases). CDR3 length: 16 residues. V was shortened by 5 bases and J by 2 bases, with 16 bases between the two germline ends. The germline CDR1 and CDR2 sequences are SNHLY and FYNNEI. CDR3 sequence (DNA): TGTGCCAGCAGTAAAACAGGAAAAGGAGGCAATCAGCCCCAGCATTTT. It specifies CASSKTGKGGNQPQHF.

Of note for this clone: An end of the junction differs from the germline gene, which may be a read error. DNA for the CDR3: TGTGCTAGCAGCTTATTAGGACAGGGAGAGACCCAGTACTTC. It is translated as CASSLLGQGETQYF. This sequence joins TRBV7-7 and TRBJ2-5, with 8 bases matching TRBD1. The CDR3 has 14 amino acids. Germline assignment: CDR1 SSHAT and CDR2 FNYEAQ (reference sequence).

The chain recombines TRBV7-8 with TRBJ2-5; D possibly corresponds to TRBD2 (5 bases). Trimming left V 6 bases short and J 5 bases short, with 19 bases between. The CDR3 runs to 15 residues. The germline CDR1 and CDR2 sequences are SGHVS and FQNEAQ. The DNA of the CDR3 is TGTGCCAGCAGGCGACTGCCGGTGGGAGAGGAGACCCAGTACTTC. Its translation is CASRRLPVGEETQYF. The whole variable domain, filled in from reference TRBV7-8 and TRBJ2-5, reads GAGVSQSPRYKVAKRGQDVALRCDPISGHVSLFWYQQALGQGPEFLTYFQNEAQLDKSGLPSDRFFAERPEGSVSTLKIQRTQQEDSAVYLCASRRLPVGEETQYFGPGTRLLVL.

This CDR3 reads CASSPGTGDFYGYTF. The CDR3 region has the DNA TGTGCCAGCTCACCCGGGACAGGGGATTTCTATGGCTACACCTTC. The chain joins TRBV18 to TRBJ1-2, with 10 nucleotides matching TRBD1. This CDR3 spans 15 amino acids. V lost 3 bases, J lost 4 bases, and 5 bases stayed unmatched. The germline CDR1 and CDR2 sequences are KGHSH and LQKENI.

The J gene is TRBJ2-7, the V gene TRBV2, with 8 bases matching TRBD2. Germline V lookup: CDR1 SNHLY, CDR2 FYNNEI. There are 14 residues in the CDR3. V shed 6 bases, J shed 3 bases, and the junction held 7 bases outside the gene matches. This chain's CDR3 is CASSTRGRSYEQYF. The CDR3 region has the DNA TGTGCCAGCAGCACGCGCGGGAGGAGCTACGAGCAGTACTTC.

V usage is TRBV7-2 and J usage is TRBJ2-5; possibly TRBD1 for D (6 bases). V gave up 1 base and J gave up 1 base, with 10 bases separating them. The germline gives CDR1 SGHTA, CDR2 FQGNSA. This CDR3 contains 15 residues. CDR3 amino acids: CASSLVGTPQETQYF. CDR3 nucleotide sequence: TGTGCCAGCAGCTTAGTCGGGACACCCCAAGAGACCCAGTACTTC.

The rearrangement uses TRBV9 and TRBJ2-1; D gene uncertain. Germline V gene data show CDR1 as SGDLS and CDR2 as YYNGEE. The V gene lost 3 bases and the J gene lost 9 bases, with 25 bases spanning the gap. This CDR3 contains 17 residues. The CDR3 protein is CASSAKSTLTLLGEQFF. CDR3 nucleotide sequence: TGTGCCAGCAGCGCGAAGAGCACCCTGACTCTCTTGGGTGAGCAGTTCTTC.

In its sample, this clone was seen a few times. The chain uses TRBV4-1 and TRBJ1-1; no clear D. CDR1 is MGHRA and CDR2 is YSYEKL in the germline V gene. This CDR3 is built from 15 residues. V dropped 1 base and J dropped 0 bases, with 9 bases sitting between them. CDR3 sequence reads: CASSQVGGMNTEAFF. The CDR3 coding sequence is TGCGCCAGCAGCCAAGTTGGCGGAATGAACACTGAAGCTTTCTTT.

This clone was recorded once. The chain employs TRBV5-8 and TRBJ1-2; weak D call: TRBD1 (5 bases). Germline CDR1 reads SGHTS; CDR2 reads YDEGEE. The CDR3 is made up of 14 amino acids. The V end lost 0 bases, the J end lost 3 bases, and 9 bases lay between the germline ends. The CDR3 reads CASSLVGEDYGYTF. The CDR3 DNA reads TGTGCCAGCAGCTTGGTGGGGGAGGACTATGGCTACACCTTC.

This sequence joins TRBV18 and TRBJ1-6; 7 nucleotides match TRBD1. The length of the CDR3 is 15 residues. Trimming took 3 bases from V and 6 from J; bases not matched to a gene: 5. Per germline, CDR1 KGHSH and CDR2 LQKENI. This CDR3 reads CASSPLGQTNSPLHF. CDR3 bases: TGTGCCAGCTCACCCTTGGGACAGACTAATTCACCCCTCCACTTT.

This clone showed up just once. The V call is TRBV27, the J call TRBJ1-2; 11 nucleotides line up with TRBD1. CDR1 is MNHEY, CDR2 SMNVEV, per germline (reference sequence). CDR3 length: 15 residues. Germline trimming cut 3 bases from V and 7 bases from J; bases unmatched to any gene: 7. CDR3 sequence (DNA): TGTGCCAGCAGTTTCGGGACAGGGGGATTTTCTGGCTACACCTTC. Its protein product is CASSFGTGGFSGYTF.

The chain links TRBV10-3 to TRBJ2-5; 11 positions agree with TRBD1. The germline CDR1 and CDR2 sequences are ENHRY and SYGVKD. Germline trimming cut 6 bases from V and 2 bases from J; bases unmatched to any gene: 2. This CDR3 region has 14 residues. This chain's CDR3 is CAIRRDRGQETQYF. CDR3 coding DNA: TGTGCCATCAGGCGGGACAGGGGGCAAGAGACCCAGTACTTC.

The chain has TRBV9 and TRBJ2-5; maybe TRBD2 (5 bases). Per the germline V gene, CDR1 is SGDLS and CDR2 is YYNGEE. The CDR3 is made up of 14 amino acids. The germline V and J ends were trimmed by 4 bases and 4 bases, with 14 bases remaining between them. CDR3 residues: CASSKEVRGETQYF. In DNA, the CDR3 is TGTGCCAGCAGCAAGGAGGTTCGGGGAGAGACCCAGTACTTC.